This T cell receptor beta chain was retrieved from a study of blood T cell repertoires in COVID-19. Turning to the study itself: Acute and convalescent COVID-19 samples came from the United States, Italy and Spain.

The method was immunoSEQ multiplex PCR; TCRdb's version includes in-frame clones alone and lacks a portion of them. The top ten clones hold roughly 8.7% of a sample with a few hundred thousand clones, 80% to 90% of them seen once. CDR1 and CDR2 from the germline V gene are SGDLS and YYNGEE. Unmatched junction bases numbered 3, after V lost 2 bases and J lost 6 bases. The CDR3 runs 13 residues. Cohorts were determined from participant-reported clinical history. Specimen: PBMCs or T cells enriched from blood (not recorded which). J is TRBJ2-7 and V is TRBV9; 9 bases are a match to TRBD2. The sequence derives from a man aged 40-49 years who had recovered from COVID-19. The CDR3 is CASSVGTSREQYF. CDR3 coding DNA: TGTGCCAGCAGCGTGGGGACTAGCCGCGAGCAGTACTTC.